This T cell receptor (beta chain) comes out of a study of human T cells and chemical hapten exposure. For the study at large: Alopecia areata, totalis or universalis was found in mostly female patients.

Points on this clonotype: Antigen: not known.

Findings and limits, study-wide: Sensitizing with DPC caused no change in TCRs above 1 in 1000 frequency.

Specified time point: patch test 1, 2 weeks after DPC sensitization. Treatment denoted: therapeutic diphenylcyclopropenone sensitization with weekly scalp DPC. Using its own MiXCR run on the RACE reads, TCRdb lists one record per CDR3 protein. In the table there are about 13,000 distinct CDR3 sequences, approximately 16% of which are singletons. Germline V gene sequence: CDR1 SQVTM, CDR2 ANQGSEA. The V segment lost 6 bases and the J segment 6 bases; nucleotides outside the gene matches: 5. The CDR3 runs to 13 residues. The sequence was collected from a young woman with alopecia areata. Some clones in this sample may be carry-over from other donors' samples. This chain links TRBV29-1 with TRBJ2-1; 10 nucleotides align to TRBD2. Sequencing used whole blood, obtained in connection with sensitization to the hapten diphenylcyclopropenone (DPC). The CDR3 region is CSVSGGASNEQFF. The CDR3 nucleotides read TGCAGCGTAAGCGGGGGGGCTTCCAATGAGCAGTTCTTC.